A selection of T cell receptor beta chains follows, all from one sample in a study of shared clonotypes between healthy human individuals. Generated by immunoSEQ multiplex PCR, the TCRdb table keeps only in-frame clones and is missing some. This sample has about 2.4 million clones, with roughly 93% found just once. The sample comprised naive CD4+ T cells from PBMCs. The receptors were sampled from a man between 18 and 29 years old in good health. Some clones in this sample may be carry-over from other donors' samples. Each CDR3 is given with its conserved first and last residue. D genes are given only for firm matches.

J gene | V gene | D gene | CDR3 protein
TRBJ2-1 | TRBV5-1 | NA | CASGRDPLGTYNEQFF
TRBJ1-1 | TRBV6-6 | NA | CASSPYLNTEAFF
TRBJ2-5 | TRBV6-1 | NA | CASSEGGAPGQETQYF
TRBJ2-2 | TRBV5-1 | TRBD2 | CASSLGSSGSIGELFF
TRBJ2-6 | TRBV30 | NA | CACRVLTGANVLTF
TRBJ1-5 | TRBV2 | TRBD1 | CASSPGTATYQPQHF
TRBJ1-2 | TRBV5-3 | TRBD1 | CARSFSTGAGGYTF
TRBJ1-4 | TRBV6-1 | TRBD1 | CASRRDRVDEKLFF
TRBJ1-3 | TRBV28 | NA | CASSPTYKASGNTIYF
TRBJ2-1 | TRBV7-2 | NA | CASSLYSGYNEQFF
TRBJ2-6 | TRBV6-6 | NA | CASSTTGIGANVLTF
TRBJ1-2 | TRBV7-3 | NA | CASSKDGNYGYTF
TRBJ2-1 | TRBV15 | TRBD1 | CATSAHRGQGGYNEQFF
TRBJ2-7 | TRBV12-5 | NA | CASGPEDLHYEQYF
TRBJ1-2 | TRBV7-8 | NA | CASSSEMRIYGYTF
TRBJ2-5 | TRBV6-1 | TRBD1 | CATSTGWQETQYF
TRBJ2-2 | TRBV19 | NA | CASGGYDTGELFF